The 5 T cell receptor beta chains reported below all come from one sample, sequenced in a study of human T cells and chemical hapten exposure. Time point reported: patch test 2, 6 weeks after DPC sensitization. Treatment described: therapeutic diphenylcyclopropenone sensitization with weekly scalp DPC. MiXCR was run by TCRdb on the RACE reads, yielding one entry per CDR3 protein. The data contain under 450,000 distinct CDR3 sequences, around 6% of them seen just once; the ten biggest clones take up around 6%. The sequencing here drew on whole blood, taken in connection with sensitization to the hapten diphenylcyclopropenone (DPC). These receptor sequences come from a woman between 18 and 29 years old with alopecia areata. Some clones in this sample may be carry-over from other donors' samples.

The chain links TRBV5-4 to TRBJ2-3; a weak D match, TRBD2 (6 bases). Trimming removed 4 bases at V and 4 bases at J, with 10 bases between. The CDR3 has 13 residues. Germline loops: CDR1 SGHNT, CDR2 YYREEE (reference sequence). CDR3 nucleotide sequence: TGTGCCAGCAGCACGGGAGTTGCAGATACGCAGTATTTT. This sequence encodes CASSTGVADTQYF.

This clonotype showed up many times. The rearrangement uses TRBV7-2 and TRBJ1-1, with D tentatively TRBD1 (6 bases). V dropped 3 bases and J dropped 8 bases, with 16 bases sitting between them. The CDR3 runs 14 residues. Germline CDR1 is SGHTA and CDR2 is FQGNSA. The CDR3 reads CASSLIQGKQEAFF. CDR3 sequence (DNA): TGTGCCAGCAGCTTGATACAGGGAAAGCAGGAAGCTTTCTTT.

V is TRBV5-1 and J is TRBJ1-3; no reliable D call. Germline loops: CDR1 SGHRS, CDR2 YFSETQ. With 0 bases removed from V and 4 bases from J, the gap between germline ends came to 11 bases. The CDR3 has 15 residues. The CDR3 loop reads CASSLDVIGGNTIYF. CDR3 sequence (DNA): TGCGCCAGCAGCTTGGATGTCATCGGGGGAAACACCATATATTTT.

This clonotype has only a few counts. The V call is TRBV12-3 or TRBV12-4, the J call TRBJ1-5; D might be TRBD1 (6 bases). Trimming took 5 bases from V and 7 from J, leaving 15 bases between them. This CDR3 region has 14 residues. CDR3 amino acids: CASSLTGIRQPQHF. The CDR3 DNA sequence: TGTGCCAGCAGTCTAACAGGGATTCGCCAGCCCCAGCATTTT.

With regard to this clonotype: Given a much more abundant clone one base away, this may be a read error. Here the CDR3 omits its conserved ending phenylalanine or tryptophan, so a read error is the likely source. The chain is built from TRBV9 and TRBJ1-1; perhaps TRBD1 as D (6 bases). The CDR3 has 14 residues. The germline CDR1 and CDR2 sequences are SGDLS and YYNGEE. V was shortened by 3 bases and J by 7 bases, with 16 bases between the two germline ends. The CDR3: CASSAQLDSGEAFS. CDR3 DNA sequence: TGTGCCAGCAGCGCGCAATTGGACAGTGGTGAAGCTTTCTCT.